Listed below are T cell receptor beta chains from one sample, sequenced in a study of blood T cell repertoires in COVID-19. Some clones are missing from TCRdb's copy, which holds only in-frame ones; the method was immunoSEQ multiplex PCR. The sample records approximately 100,000 clones, under 90% being singletons. The sequenced sample was peripheral blood. All receptors derive from a woman between 45 and 65 years old with acute or convalescent COVID-19. The CDR3 runs from the conserved cysteine through the conserved F or W. Fields, in order: D gene, V gene, clone size, J gene, CDR3 protein, CDR3 DNA. D genes are given only for firm matches. Not all rows give a size; the values are once, few, many and, for expanded clones, a class.

d_gene: NA
v_gene: TRBV3-1/TRBV3-2
abundance: NA
j_gene: TRBJ1-2
CDR3aa: CASSHTREGYPYGYTF
CDR3nt: TGTGCCAGCAGCCACACCCGGGAGGGTTACCCTTATGGCTACACCTTC

d_gene: TRBD1
v_gene: TRBV19
abundance: NA
j_gene: TRBJ1-5
CDR3aa: CASRGQGNGNQPQHF
CDR3nt: TGTGCCAGTAGGGGACAGGGGAACGGCAATCAGCCCCAGCATTTT

d_gene: TRBD1
v_gene: TRBV2
abundance: few
j_gene: TRBJ1-1
CDR3aa: CASTSRRGLSTEAFF
CDR3nt: TGTGCCAGCACCTCAAGGAGGGGGCTGAGCACTGAAGCTTTCTTT

d_gene: NA
v_gene: TRBV7-9
abundance: once
j_gene: TRBJ1-6
CDR3aa: CASSLEADSPLHF
CDR3nt: TGTGCCAGCAGCTTGGAGGCCGATTCACCCCTCCACTTT

d_gene: NA
v_gene: TRBV2
abundance: NA
j_gene: TRBJ1-5
CDR3aa: CASREGGSSNQPQHF
CDR3nt: TGTGCCAGCAGGGAGGGCGGGAGTAGCAATCAGCCCCAGCATTTT

d_gene: TRBD1
v_gene: TRBV6-5
abundance: NA
j_gene: TRBJ2-7
CDR3aa: CASSYTGTVPFYEQYF
CDR3nt: TGTGCCAGCAGTTACACCGGGACAGTTCCATTTTACGAGCAGTACTTC

d_gene: NA
v_gene: TRBV30
abundance: NA
j_gene: TRBJ1-2
CDR3aa: CACILLNYGYTF
CDR3nt: TGTGCCTGTATCCTCCTTAACTATGGCTACACCTTC

d_gene: NA
v_gene: TRBV9
abundance: NA
j_gene: TRBJ1-1
CDR3aa: CASSSRRGPSGNTEAFF
CDR3nt: TGTGCCAGCAGTTCAAGACGGGGTCCATCAGGGAACACTGAAGCTTTCTTT

d_gene: NA
v_gene: TRBV11-1
abundance: NA
j_gene: TRBJ1-1
CDR3aa: CASSLGANTEAFF
CDR3nt: TGTGCCAGCAGCTTAGGAGCGAACACTGAAGCTTTCTTT

d_gene: NA
v_gene: TRBV5-1
abundance: NA
j_gene: TRBJ2-6
CDR3aa: CASSLLDQAGANVLTF
CDR3nt: TGCGCCAGCAGCTTGTTAGATCAGGCTGGGGCCAACGTCCTGACTTTC

d_gene: TRBD1
v_gene: TRBV5-8
abundance: few
j_gene: TRBJ1-2
CDR3aa: CASIPGQGFYGYTF
CDR3nt: TGTGCCAGCATCCCGGGACAGGGTTTTTATGGCTACACCTTC

d_gene: TRBD1
v_gene: TRBV12-3/TRBV12-4
abundance: few
j_gene: TRBJ2-7
CDR3aa: CASHRGGIYEQYF
CDR3nt: TGTGCCAGCCACAGGGGTGGTATCTACGAGCAGTACTTC

d_gene: TRBD1
v_gene: TRBV19
abundance: NA
j_gene: TRBJ1-2
CDR3aa: CATRDRAANYGYTF
CDR3nt: TGTGCCACCAGAGACAGGGCTGCTAACTATGGCTACACCTTC

d_gene: NA
v_gene: TRBV6-5
abundance: NA
j_gene: TRBJ1-5
CDR3aa: CASSSQGRQPQHF
CDR3nt: TGTGCCAGCAGTTCCCAGGGTAGGCAGCCCCAGCATTTT

d_gene: NA
v_gene: TRBV11-2
abundance: NA
j_gene: TRBJ1-2
CDR3aa: CASSLAAGYGYTF
CDR3nt: TGTGCCAGCAGCTTAGCGGCAGGGTATGGCTACACCTTC

d_gene: TRBD2
v_gene: TRBV4-1
abundance: NA
j_gene: TRBJ2-3
CDR3aa: CASSQGPGLVPDTQYF
CDR3nt: TGCGCCAGCAGCCAAGGCCCGGGACTAGTCCCAGATACGCAGTATTTT

d_gene: NA
v_gene: TRBV3-1/TRBV3-2
abundance: NA
j_gene: TRBJ2-7
CDR3aa: CASSPGGSTYEQYF
CDR3nt: TGTGCCAGCAGCCCAGGGGGGTCAACCTACGAGCAGTACTTC

d_gene: NA
v_gene: TRBV9
abundance: few
j_gene: TRBJ1-2
CDR3aa: CASSGQDPSYGYTF
CDR3nt: TGTGCCAGCAGCGGACAGGATCCCTCCTATGGCTACACCTTC

d_gene: NA
v_gene: TRBV5-1
abundance: NA
j_gene: TRBJ2-7
CDR3aa: CASSLDRETHEQYF
CDR3nt: TGCGCCAGCAGCTTGGACAGGGAAACCCACGAGCAGTACTTC

d_gene: NA
v_gene: TRBV19
abundance: NA
j_gene: TRBJ1-1
CDR3aa: CASRRGNTEAFF
CDR3nt: TGTGCCAGTCGGAGGGGGAACACTGAAGCTTTCTTT

d_gene: NA
v_gene: TRBV27
abundance: NA
j_gene: TRBJ1-6
CDR3aa: CASSALAIEGTDSPLHF
CDR3nt: TGTGCCAGCAGCGCTCTCGCGATAGAGGGCACGGATTCACCCCTCCACTTT

d_gene: NA
v_gene: TRBV29-1
abundance: NA
j_gene: TRBJ1-1
CDR3aa: CSVALRSHNAEAFF
CDR3nt: TGCAGCGTTGCCCTAAGGAGCCATAACGCTGAAGCTTTCTTT

d_gene: NA
v_gene: TRBV2
abundance: NA
j_gene: TRBJ1-2
CDR3aa: CASSQQGVDGYTF
CDR3nt: TGTGCCAGCAGTCAACAGGGCGTCGATGGCTACACCTTC

d_gene: NA
v_gene: TRBV6-6
abundance: NA
j_gene: TRBJ2-5
CDR3aa: CASGSTGTSRGTQYF
CDR3nt: TGTGCCAGCGGCTCAACAGGGACAAGCCGTGGGACCCAGTACTTC

d_gene: NA
v_gene: TRBV5-6
abundance: NA
j_gene: TRBJ2-4
CDR3aa: CASRSRSGLTNIQYF
CDR3nt: TGTGCCAGCAGAAGCCGGTCCGGACTAACGAACATTCAGTACTTC

d_gene: NA
v_gene: TRBV6-9
abundance: NA
j_gene: TRBJ1-1
CDR3aa: CASRNHRNTEAFF
CDR3nt: TGTGCCAGCAGGAATCATAGGAACACTGAAGCTTTCTTT

d_gene: NA
v_gene: TRBV6-1
abundance: NA
j_gene: TRBJ1-1
CDR3aa: CASSEGKNTEAFF
CDR3nt: TGTGCCAGCAGTGAGGGCAAGAACACTGAAGCTTTCTTT

d_gene: TRBD2
v_gene: TRBV24-1
abundance: NA
j_gene: TRBJ2-1
CDR3aa: CATSDPSGGNEQFF
CDR3nt: TGTGCCACCAGTGATCCTAGCGGGGGCAATGAGCAGTTCTTC

d_gene: NA
v_gene: TRBV28
abundance: NA
j_gene: TRBJ1-1
CDR3aa: CATVQGAEAFF
CDR3nt: TGTGCCACTGTACAGGGAGCTGAAGCTTTCTTT

d_gene: NA
v_gene: TRBV4-2
abundance: NA
j_gene: TRBJ1-2
CDR3aa: CASGQVNTGYGYTF
CDR3nt: TGTGCCAGCGGCCAAGTGAATACGGGCTATGGCTACACCTTC

d_gene: NA
v_gene: TRBV28
abundance: NA
j_gene: TRBJ1-2
CDR3aa: CASSLGGYGYTF
CDR3nt: TGTGCCAGCAGTTTGGGAGGCTATGGCTACACCTTC

d_gene: NA
v_gene: TRBV4-2
abundance: NA
j_gene: TRBJ1-1
CDR3aa: CASSQGSRANLLRAEAFF
CDR3nt: TGTGCCAGCAGCCAAGGGTCCAGGGCCAATCTATTAAGGGCTGAAGCTTTCTTT

d_gene: TRBD1
v_gene: TRBV30
abundance: NA
j_gene: TRBJ1-1
CDR3aa: CAWDDRAGPEAFF
CDR3nt: TGTGCCTGGGACGACAGGGCCGGGCCTGAAGCTTTCTTT

d_gene: TRBD1
v_gene: TRBV7-3
abundance: once
j_gene: TRBJ2-2
CDR3aa: CASSFHRGDTGELFF
CDR3nt: TGTGCCAGCAGCTTCCACAGGGGAGATACCGGGGAGCTGTTTTTT

d_gene: TRBD2
v_gene: TRBV14
abundance: NA
j_gene: TRBJ2-3
CDR3aa: CASRTSGSTDTQYF
CDR3nt: TGTGCCAGCAGAACTAGCGGCAGCACAGATACGCAGTATTTT

d_gene: NA
v_gene: TRBV18
abundance: NA
j_gene: TRBJ2-7
CDR3aa: CASSPGQTYEQYF
CDR3nt: TGTGCCAGCTCACCAGGGCAGACCTACGAGCAGTACTTC

d_gene: TRBD2
v_gene: TRBV5-1
abundance: few
j_gene: TRBJ2-3
CDR3aa: CASSGRADTQYF
CDR3nt: TGCGCCAGCAGCGGGAGGGCAGATACGCAGTATTTT

d_gene: NA
v_gene: TRBV19
abundance: NA
j_gene: TRBJ2-1
CDR3aa: CASSILAASYNEQFF
CDR3nt: TGTGCCAGTAGTATACTAGCAGCTTCCTACAATGAGCAGTTCTTC